These 31 T cell receptor beta chains were sequenced from one sample in a study of T-cell memory formation after mild COVID-19. TCRdb independently ran MiXCR on the 5' RACE reads; one entry per CDR3 protein. This table holds hundreds of thousands of distinct CDR3 sequences, 20% found once. Sequencing used PBMCs or a T cell subset sorted from them (not recorded which). These receptors all stem from an adult woman who had mild COVID-19 (a few samples of this study predate the infection). Cell type and time point are not known.

The V gene is TRBV7-6, the J gene TRBJ2-5; D is ambiguous. Germline CDR1 reads SGHVS; CDR2 reads FNYEAQ. Between the trimmed V and J ends, which lost 0 bases and 3 bases, there was a span of 11 bases. The CDR3 sequence is 15 residues long. CDR3 bases: TGTGCCAGCAGCTTAGCGTTGGGCCCCGAAGAGACCCAGTACTTC. It codes for CASSLALGPEETQYF.

The chain has TRBV5-1 and TRBJ2-1; D uncertain. V lost 3 bases, J lost 10 bases, and 14 bases lay in between. Per the germline V gene, CDR1 is SGHRS and CDR2 is YFSETQ. The CDR3 is 13 residues long. This CDR3 reads CASSSLGEREQFF. CDR3 bases: TGCGCCAGCAGCTCGTTAGGTGAGAGAGAGCAGTTCTTC.

The chain carries TRBV6-2 or TRBV6-3 and TRBJ2-1, with D maybe TRBD1 (5 bases). The CDR3 totals 15 residues. Between the trimmed V and J ends, which lost 2 bases and 5 bases, there was a span of 13 bases. Germline-derived CDR1 and CDR2 are MNHEY and SVGEGT. This CDR3 is CASSYVGRVDNEQFF. In nucleotides, the CDR3 is TGTGCCAGCAGTTACGTCGGCAGGGTGGACAATGAGCAGTTCTTC.

This clonotype was seen more than once but under ten times. The V call is TRBV5-6, the J call TRBJ2-5; the D gene could be TRBD1 or TRBD2 (6 bases each). CDR1 and CDR2 from the germline V gene are SGHDT and YYEEEE. With 2 bases removed from V and 3 bases from J, the gap between germline ends came to 14 bases. The length of the CDR3 is 15 residues. The CDR3 DNA follows: TGTGCCAGCAGCTTTCACGGGGGCCCCGAAGAGACCCAGTACTTC. Protein product: CASSFHGGPEETQYF.

This chain uses TRBV7-3 with TRBJ2-1; 7 bases map to TRBD2. The germline CDR1 and CDR2 sequences are SGHTA and FQGTGA. The junction had 16 bases not matched to a gene; V was cut back by 0 bases and J by 5 bases. The CDR3 length is 19 residues. CDR3 region: CASSLTWRMGGSVDNEQFF. The DNA for the CDR3 is TGTGCCAGCAGCTTAACCTGGAGGATGGGAGGGAGTGTGGACAATGAGCAGTTCTTC.

The chain carries TRBV12-3 or TRBV12-4 and TRBJ2-6; 9 bases line up with TRBD1. This CDR3 is built from 17 residues. After removal of 6 bases from V and 4 bases from J, the junction contained 10 bases not matched to a gene. The CDR3 DNA follows: TGTGCCAGCAGATCCGGGACAGGGCGCCCCGGGGCCAACGTCCTGACTTTC. This encodes CASRSGTGRPGANVLTF.

There are a few counts of this clonotype. CDR3 nucleotides: TGTGCCAGTCTTTCGGGGGGAATCGGCTACGAGCAGTACTTC. It codes for CASLSGGIGYEQYF. V usage is TRBV6-2 or TRBV6-3 and J usage is TRBJ2-7, with 7 bases that match TRBD2. The CDR3 is 14 amino acids. V was pared by 9 bases and J by 3 bases, with 11 bases of the junction left unmatched. The germline gives CDR1 MNHEY, CDR2 SVGEGT.

V gene TRBV6-5 combines with J gene TRBJ1-5, with TRBD1 as a possible D gene (6 bases). Germline V lookup: CDR1 MNHEY, CDR2 SVGAGI. With 2 bases removed from V and 5 bases from J, the gap between germline ends came to 10 bases. The CDR3 spans 14 residues. The CDR3, as DNA: TGTGCCAGCAGTTACCAGTCAGGGGATCAGCCCCAGCATTTT. Translating gives CASSYQSGDQPQHF.

This sequence joins TRBV3-1 and TRBJ2-7, with 10 bases lining up with TRBD1. The CDR3 consists of 15 residues. Germline CDR1 and CDR2: LGHDT and YNNKEL (reference sequence). The ends lost 5 bases at V and 2 bases at J; junction bases unmatched: 6. The CDR3: CASSSPGTGAYEQYF. DNA for the CDR3: TGTGCCAGCAGCTCCCCCGGGACAGGGGCCTACGAGCAGTACTTC.

The chain combines TRBV29-1 with TRBJ2-6, with D perhaps TRBD1 (5 bases). Germline-derived CDR1 and CDR2 are SQVTM and ANQGSEA. The V and J ends lost 6 bases and 1 base respectively, with 13 bases between them. The CDR3 is 15 amino acids. The DNA for the CDR3 is TGCAGCGTCGGCAGGGATTCGTCTGGGGCCAACGTCCTGACTTTC. The encoded protein is CSVGRDSSGANVLTF.

The table lists this clonotype with a few counts. The chain has TRBV7-2 and TRBJ1-4; TRBD1 is a possible D gene (6 bases). Deletions cut 2 bases from V and 13 bases from J, with 23 bases between. Germline V gives CDR1 SGHTA, CDR2 FQGNSA. The CDR3 has 16 residues. The CDR3 bases are TGTGCCAGCAGCTTAAGCCTGGCAGGTCCCTTAGGGGGACTGTTTTTT. Translated, it gives CASSLSLAGPLGGLFF.

This sequence joins TRBV29-1 and TRBJ1-3; 7 bases map to TRBD1. CDR3 length equals 13 residues. J gave up 5 bases and V 3 bases, and 4 bases lay outside the gene matches. Looked up from germline, CDR1 is SQVTM and CDR2 is ANQGSEA. The CDR3 DNA reads TGCAGCGTTGAGGGGGACAGAAGAAACACCATATATTTT. This gives the protein CSVEGDRRNTIYF.

The chain links TRBV20-1 to TRBJ2-2; 10 positions agree with TRBD2. The CDR3 totals 14 residues. V was clipped by 5 bases and J by 5 bases; unmatched bases: 5. In germline, CDR1 is DFQATT, CDR2 SNEGSKA (reference sequence). The CDR3 sequence: CSALAGDSTGELFF. CDR3 in DNA: TGCAGTGCTCTAGCGGGAGATAGTACCGGGGAGCTGTTTTTT.

The V call is TRBV12-3 or TRBV12-4, the J call TRBJ1-2, with D possibly being TRBD1 (5 bases). The CDR3 totals 13 residues. V was trimmed by 6 bases and J by 2 bases, leaving 10 bases between them. CDR3 sequence: CASRQGDNYGYTF. The CDR3 bases are TGTGCCAGCAGACAAGGGGACAACTATGGCTACACCTTC.

This clonotype came up a few times. The genes are TRBV20-1 and TRBJ1-5; the D gene is possibly TRBD1 (6 bases). The CDR3 is 15 amino acids. The V gene lost 0 bases and the J gene lost 5 bases, with 14 bases spanning the gap. Germline V CDR1 and CDR2: DFQATT, SNEGSKA (reference sequence). The CDR3 nucleotides read TGCAGTGCTAGAGATCAGGGGAGACCCGATCAGCCCCAGCATTTT. Translating it yields CSARDQGRPDQPQHF.

The genes are TRBV30 and TRBJ2-1, with 7 bases lining up with TRBD1. From germline, CDR1 is GTSNPN and CDR2 SVGIG (reference sequence). This CDR3 region has 12 residues. The V gene end was trimmed by 0 bases and the J gene end by 10 bases; junction bases not matched to a gene: 3. The CDR3 nucleotides read TGTGCCTGGAGTGTGTGGGGACAGGAGCAGTTCTTC. Translated, it gives CAWSVWGQEQFF.

This clonotype was recorded a few times. The chain links TRBV5-1 to TRBJ2-3; TRBD2 agrees at 15 bases. The CDR3 extends over 14 amino acids. CDR1 is SGHRS and CDR2 is YFSETQ in the germline V gene. Trimming at V came to 7 bases and at J to 5 bases, leaving 2 bases not matched to a gene. The CDR3 DNA reads TGCGCCAGCCGGACTAGCGGGGGGGGAGATACGCAGTATTTT. Amino acids: CASRTSGGGDTQYF.

This clonotype has just a few counts. The chain links TRBV7-2 to TRBJ2-3; unclear D gene. The CDR3 covers 11 residues. V lost 5 bases, J lost 6 bases, and 6 bases lay in between. CDR1 and CDR2 from the germline V gene are SGHTA and FQGNSA. The DNA for the CDR3 is TGTGCCAGCAGCGAACATGATACGCAGTATTTT. Protein sequence: CASSEHDTQYF.

This clonotype has at least ten counts. The chain combines TRBV12-3 or TRBV12-4 with TRBJ1-2, with D possibly TRBD1 on 5 matching bases. The CDR3 has 16 amino acids. The V gene lost 2 bases and the J gene lost 4 bases, with 17 bases spanning the gap. CDR3 region: CASSLNVGGGTYGYTF. CDR3 DNA: TGTGCCAGCAGTTTAAACGTCGGCGGTGGGACCTATGGCTACACCTTC.

This clonotype was counted between two and nine times. This rearrangement joins TRBV9 to TRBJ1-1; no reliable D call. This CDR3 region has 16 residues. Between the trimmed V and J ends, which lost 5 bases and 0 bases, there was a span of 17 bases. Per the germline V gene, CDR1 is SGDLS and CDR2 is YYNGEE. The CDR3 DNA sequence: TGTGCCAGCAGGGGAAAGGGAAGTCCCTTGAACACTGAAGCTTTCTTT. Protein product: CASRGKGSPLNTEAFF. Using reference TRBV9 and TRBJ1-1 for the parts outside the CDR3, the full variable domain is DSGVTQTPKHLITATGQRVTLRCSPRSGDLSVYWYQQSLDQGLQFLIQYYNGEERAKGNILERFSAQQFPDLHSELNLSSLELGDSALYFCASRGKGSPLNTEAFFGQGTRLTVV.

The rearrangement uses TRBV20-1 and TRBJ2-7; 16 nucleotides line up with TRBD2. V lost 5 bases, J lost 0 bases, and 4 bases stayed unmatched. This CDR3 is 16 amino acids long. The germline V gene has CDR1 DFQATT and CDR2 SNEGSKA (reference sequence). The CDR3 nucleotides are TGCAGTGCTCTGGGACTAGCGGGAGGGTCCTCCTACGAGCAGTACTTC. The encoded protein is CSALGLAGGSSYEQYF.

The chain joins TRBV12-3 or TRBV12-4 to TRBJ2-1; TRBD2 agrees at 13 bases. J was trimmed by 3 bases and V by 6 bases; bases with no gene match: 5. The CDR3 length is 16 residues. CDR3 nucleotides: TGTGCCAGCAGCCCGGGACTAGCGGGGATCTACAATGAGCAGTTCTTC. Translation gives CASSPGLAGIYNEQFF.

The sample holds many counts of this clonotype. The chain has TRBV7-9 and TRBJ1-2, with D unresolved. V was shortened by 3 bases and J by 4 bases, with 12 bases between the two germline ends. The CDR3 sequence is 14 residues long. The germline CDR1 and CDR2 sequences are SEHNR and FQNEAQ (reference sequence). The CDR3 DNA reads as TGTGCCAGCAGCTTGGACCTAAATATCTATGGCTACACCTTC. Residues: CASSLDLNIYGYTF.

The rearrangement links TRBV7-2 to TRBJ2-1; 9 positions match TRBD2. Germline CDR1 and CDR2: SGHTA and FQGNSA. CDR3 size: 20 residues. V shed 1 base, J shed 4 bases, and the junction held 17 bases outside the gene matches. CDR3 residues: CASSLVGGGVNARQYNEQFF. The CDR3 coding sequence is TGTGCCAGCAGCTTAGTTGGCGGGGGGGTCAATGCACGACAATACAATGAGCAGTTCTTC.

The rearrangement joins TRBV3-1 to TRBJ2-5; 12 nucleotides align to TRBD2. The germline gives CDR1 LGHDT, CDR2 YNNKEL (reference sequence). The CDR3 runs to 20 residues. The V and J ends lost 0 bases and 2 bases, in that order; junction bases with no gene match: 13. DNA for the CDR3: TGTGCCAGCAGCCAAGATCTGGGGACTAGCGGGCCCACGGAGCAAGAGACCCAGTACTTC. Translating it yields CASSQDLGTSGPTEQETQYF.

J is TRBJ2-7 and V is TRBV6-5; 9 bases are shared with TRBD1. This CDR3 contains 13 residues. V dropped 3 bases and J dropped 5; count of bases not matched to a gene: 2. The germline CDR1 and CDR2 sequences are MNHEY and SVGAGI. The CDR3 loop is CASSYTGGHEQYF. Written as DNA, the CDR3 is TGTGCCAGCAGTTATACAGGGGGCCACGAGCAGTACTTC.

Points on this clonotype: The junction differs from germline at one of its ends, possibly a read error. V is TRBV12-3 or TRBV12-4 and J is TRBJ1-5; the D gene is possibly TRBD1 (5 bases). CDR3 length: 17 residues. The CDR3 region has the DNA TGTGCCAGCAGCTTAGGCCACGGGGCGGTAAGCAATCAGCCCCAGCATTTT. Its protein product is CASSLGHGAVSNQPQHF.

The V call is TRBV20-1, the J call TRBJ2-7; 8 bases fit TRBD2. V was clipped by 3 bases and J by 4 bases; unmatched bases: 8. Germline CDR1 DFQATT, CDR2 SNEGSKA (reference sequence). The CDR3 runs to 14 residues. The CDR3 DNA reads TGCAGTGCTAGCGGAGCGGGAGCCTCGTACGAGCAGTACTTC. As protein: CSASGAGASYEQYF.

This clonotype occurred a few times. The J gene is TRBJ2-1, the V gene TRBV12-3 or TRBV12-4; TRBD1 matches at 8 bases. With 3 bases clipped from V and 8 bases from J, the junction kept 9 bases outside the gene matches. There are 15 residues in the CDR3. The CDR3 protein is CASSFQGAPVDEQFF. DNA of the CDR3: TGTGCCAGCAGTTTTCAGGGGGCGCCGGTGGATGAGCAGTTCTTC.

This rearrangement joins TRBV12-3 or TRBV12-4 to TRBJ1-1; D possibly corresponds to TRBD1 (6 bases). This CDR3 has 14 residues. V lost 6 bases to trimming and J lost 6 bases, with 17 bases between them. Here the CDR3 DNA reads TGTGCCAGCAGACCACAGGGTTTTCTCGCTGAAGCTTTCTTT. Translating it yields CASRPQGFLAEAFF.

V gene TRBV18 combines with J gene TRBJ2-2; D perhaps matches TRBD1 (5 bases). With 0 bases removed from V and 6 bases from J, the gap between germline ends came to 11 bases. This CDR3 contains 15 residues. Germline CDR1 and CDR2: KGHSH and LQKENI. This chain's CDR3 is CASSPPSGFAGELFF. The DNA for the CDR3 is TGTGCCAGCTCACCACCGTCAGGGTTCGCCGGGGAGCTGTTTTTT.